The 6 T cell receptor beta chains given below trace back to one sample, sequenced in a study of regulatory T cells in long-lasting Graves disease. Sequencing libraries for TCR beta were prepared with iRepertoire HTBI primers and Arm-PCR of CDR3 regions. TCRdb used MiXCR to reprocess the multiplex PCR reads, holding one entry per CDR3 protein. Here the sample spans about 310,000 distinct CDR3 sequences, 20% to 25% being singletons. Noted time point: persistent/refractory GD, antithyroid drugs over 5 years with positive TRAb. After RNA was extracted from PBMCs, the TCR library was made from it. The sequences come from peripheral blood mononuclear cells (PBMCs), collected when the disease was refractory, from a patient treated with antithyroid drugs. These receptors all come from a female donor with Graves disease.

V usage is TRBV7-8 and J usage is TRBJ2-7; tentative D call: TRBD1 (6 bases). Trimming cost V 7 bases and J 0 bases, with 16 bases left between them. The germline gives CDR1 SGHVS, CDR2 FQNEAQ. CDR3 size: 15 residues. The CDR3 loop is CASIKGRDTSYEQYF. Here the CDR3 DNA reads TGTGCCAGCATCAAAGGTCGGGACACCTCCTACGAGCAGTACTTC.

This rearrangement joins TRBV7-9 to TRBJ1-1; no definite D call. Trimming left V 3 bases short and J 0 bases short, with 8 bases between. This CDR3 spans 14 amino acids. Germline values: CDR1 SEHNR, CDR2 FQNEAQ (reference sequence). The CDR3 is CASSLEILNTEAFF. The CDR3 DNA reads TGTGCCAGCAGCTTGGAGATCTTGAACACTGAAGCTTTCTTT.

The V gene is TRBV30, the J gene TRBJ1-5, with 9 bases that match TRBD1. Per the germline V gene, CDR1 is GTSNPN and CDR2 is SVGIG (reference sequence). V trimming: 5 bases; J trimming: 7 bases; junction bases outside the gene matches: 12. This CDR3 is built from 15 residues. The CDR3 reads CAWGYRDRVGQPQHF. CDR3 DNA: TGTGCCTGGGGATACCGGGACAGGGTGGGACAGCCCCAGCATTTT.

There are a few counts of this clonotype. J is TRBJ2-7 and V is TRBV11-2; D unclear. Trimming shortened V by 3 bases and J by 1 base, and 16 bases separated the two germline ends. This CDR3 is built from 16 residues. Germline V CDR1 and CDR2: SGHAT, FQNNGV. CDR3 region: CASSFFTERGSYEQYF. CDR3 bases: TGTGCCAGCAGCTTTTTCACGGAGAGAGGATCCTACGAGCAGTACTTC.

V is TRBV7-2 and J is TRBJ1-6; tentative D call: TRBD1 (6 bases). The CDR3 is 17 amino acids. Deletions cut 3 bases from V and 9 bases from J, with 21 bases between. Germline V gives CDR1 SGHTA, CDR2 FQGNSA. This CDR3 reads CASSFDTAGAGGSPLHF. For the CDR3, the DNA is TGTGCCAGCAGCTTCGATACCGCGGGGGCTGGCGGTTCACCCCTCCACTTT.

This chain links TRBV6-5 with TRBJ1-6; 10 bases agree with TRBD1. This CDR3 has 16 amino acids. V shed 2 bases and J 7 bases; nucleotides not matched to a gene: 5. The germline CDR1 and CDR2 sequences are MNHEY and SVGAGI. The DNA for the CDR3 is TGTGCCAGCAGTTACGTTCCGGGACAGGGGAATTCACCCCTCCACTTT. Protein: CASSYVPGQGNSPLHF.